This TCR beta chain was identified during a study of identical twins. Findings and caveats of the study: Memory repertoires lacked the insertion deficit that abundant cord blood beta clonotypes showed. Those out-of-frame alpha sequences shared by twins showed an excess of low generation probability.

A universal primer site was incorporated via template switching, and the cDNA contained unique molecular identifiers. TCRdb recomputed calls from the 5' RACE reads with MiXCR, one row per CDR3 protein. Of approximately 410,000 distinct CDR3 sequences in the sample, about 18% were seen once. Only healthy Caucasians were enrolled as donors. Turning to this clonotype: Its antigen remains unidentified.

Trimming pared 2 bases from V and 6 bases from J, leaving 9 bases between. Germline V gives CDR1 SGDLS, CDR2 YYNGEE. The CDR3 is 12 residues long. This TCR was sampled from a man aged 50 to 59 in good health. The chain joins TRBV9 to TRBJ2-7; D is uncertain. Input material: naive T cells sorted from blood. CDR3 sequence (DNA): TGTGCCAGCAGCGTTGCCGTTGGCGAGCAGTACTTC. Translated: CASSVAVGEQYF.